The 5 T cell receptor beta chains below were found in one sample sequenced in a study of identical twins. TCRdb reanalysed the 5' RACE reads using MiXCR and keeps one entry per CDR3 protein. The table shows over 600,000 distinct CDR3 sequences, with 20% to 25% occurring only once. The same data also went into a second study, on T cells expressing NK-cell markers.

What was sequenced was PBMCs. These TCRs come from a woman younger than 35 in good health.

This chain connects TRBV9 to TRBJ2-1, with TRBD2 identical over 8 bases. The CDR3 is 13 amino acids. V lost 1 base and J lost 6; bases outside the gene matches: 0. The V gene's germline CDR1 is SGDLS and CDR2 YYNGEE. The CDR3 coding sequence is TGTGCCAGCAGCGTAACTAGCGGCAATGAGCAGTTCTTC. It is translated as CASSVTSGNEQFF. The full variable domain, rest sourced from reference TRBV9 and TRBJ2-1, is DSGVTQTPKHLITATGQRVTLRCSPRSGDLSVYWYQQSLDQGLQFLIQYYNGEERAKGNILERFSAQQFPDLHSELNLSSLELGDSALYFCASSVTSGNEQFFGPGTRLTVL.

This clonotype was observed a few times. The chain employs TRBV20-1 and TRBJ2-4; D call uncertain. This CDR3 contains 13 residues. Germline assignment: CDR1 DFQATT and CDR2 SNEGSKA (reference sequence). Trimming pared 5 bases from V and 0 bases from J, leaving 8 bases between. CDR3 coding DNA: TGCAGTGCTTTCCACCCAGCCAAAAACATTCAGTACTTC. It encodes CSAFHPAKNIQYF.

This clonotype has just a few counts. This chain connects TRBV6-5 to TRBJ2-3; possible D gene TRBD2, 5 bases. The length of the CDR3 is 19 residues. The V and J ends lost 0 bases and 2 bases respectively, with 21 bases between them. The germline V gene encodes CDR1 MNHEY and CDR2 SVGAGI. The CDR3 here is CASSYSVASGQTYTDTQYF. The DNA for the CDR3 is TGTGCCAGCAGTTACTCGGTGGCGAGCGGCCAAACCTACACAGATACGCAGTATTTT.

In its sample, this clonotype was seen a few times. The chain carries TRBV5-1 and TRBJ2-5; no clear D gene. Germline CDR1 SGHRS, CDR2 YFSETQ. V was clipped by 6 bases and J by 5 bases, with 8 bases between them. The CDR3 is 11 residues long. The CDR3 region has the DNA TGCGCCAGCATGGGGTTGGAGACCCAGTACTTC. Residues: CASMGLETQYF.

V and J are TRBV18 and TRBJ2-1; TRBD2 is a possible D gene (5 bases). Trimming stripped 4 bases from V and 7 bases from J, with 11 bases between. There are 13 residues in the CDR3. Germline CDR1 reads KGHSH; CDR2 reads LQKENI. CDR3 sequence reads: CASSRRDRNEQFF. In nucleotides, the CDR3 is TGTGCCAGCTCACGTCGGGATCGAAATGAGCAGTTCTTC.